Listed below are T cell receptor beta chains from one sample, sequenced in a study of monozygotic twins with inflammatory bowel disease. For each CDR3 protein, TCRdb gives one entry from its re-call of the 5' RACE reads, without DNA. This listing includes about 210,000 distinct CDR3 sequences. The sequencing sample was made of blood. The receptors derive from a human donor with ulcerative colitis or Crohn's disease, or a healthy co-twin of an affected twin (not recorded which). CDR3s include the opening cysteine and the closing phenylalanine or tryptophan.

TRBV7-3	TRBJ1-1	CASSFGRQKNTEAFF
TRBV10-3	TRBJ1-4	CAIRETERLFF
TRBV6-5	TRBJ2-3	CASSDSGIFADTQYF
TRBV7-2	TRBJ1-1	CASSLAPGQSYNTEAFF
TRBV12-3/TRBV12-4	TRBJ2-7	CASSLQGDEQYF
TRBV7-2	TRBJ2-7	CASSFSGDSSYEQYF
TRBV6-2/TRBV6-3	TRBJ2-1	CASSFTGQLHNEQFF
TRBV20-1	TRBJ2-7	CSATPAALGYEQYF
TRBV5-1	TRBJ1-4	CASSWRRGGYVEKLFF
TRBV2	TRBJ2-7	CASSESLVYEQYF
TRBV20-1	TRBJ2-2	CSGRGAQTGELFF
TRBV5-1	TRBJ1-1	CASSLGYMNTEAFF
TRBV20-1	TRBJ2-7	CSARSGGSGYEQYF
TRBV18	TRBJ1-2	CASSPGKDYGYTF
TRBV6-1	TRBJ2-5	CASRTTSGGTQETQYF
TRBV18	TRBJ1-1	CASSPPYAGGMNTEAFF
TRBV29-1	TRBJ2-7	CSVEWQNGVSYEQYF
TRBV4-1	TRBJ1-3	CASSPGQMSSGNTIYF
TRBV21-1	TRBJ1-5	CASSKEGRAGNQPQHF
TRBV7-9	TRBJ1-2	CASSGMPGAGGYTF
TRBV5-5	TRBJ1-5	CASSLVVGNNQPQHF
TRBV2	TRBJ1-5	CASSDGSGGQSQHF
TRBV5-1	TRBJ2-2	CASSILRQGRNTGELFF
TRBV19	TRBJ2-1	CASTPDRGDEQFF
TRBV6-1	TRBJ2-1	CASSEGSDRREQFF
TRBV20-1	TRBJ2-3	CSARVPPGGDTQYF
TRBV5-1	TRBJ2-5	CASRNGTPPQETQYF
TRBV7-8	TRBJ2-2	CASSERTSGSTGELFF
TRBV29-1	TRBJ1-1	CSVGEGLGAFF
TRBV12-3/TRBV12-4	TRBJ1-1	CASSPLGQGGTEAFF
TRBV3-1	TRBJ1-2	CASSQDPRRTDGYTF
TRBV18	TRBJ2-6	CASSPITGDAGANVLTF
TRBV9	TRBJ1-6	CASSVYPEPSYNSPLHF
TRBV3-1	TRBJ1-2	CASSPLRGNYGYTF
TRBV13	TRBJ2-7	CASTLLQGEQYF
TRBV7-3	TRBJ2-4	CASSNRGAGNIQYF
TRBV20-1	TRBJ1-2	CSARGGQRGTGYTF
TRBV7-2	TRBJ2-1	CASSSRDGTMREQFF
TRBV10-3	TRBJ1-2	CAISENEQGYTF
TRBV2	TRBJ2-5	CASSNYFGGANQETQYF
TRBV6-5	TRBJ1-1	CASSYGYFGTEAFF
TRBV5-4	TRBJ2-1	CASSFPTSSPEQFF
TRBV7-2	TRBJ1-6	CASSLRTPYNSPLHF
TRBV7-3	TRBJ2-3	CASSLTSGGALDTQYF
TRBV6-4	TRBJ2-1	CASSLWPGGDDEQFF
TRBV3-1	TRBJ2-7	CASSRRTGESEQYF
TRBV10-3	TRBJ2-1	CAISERDSSYNEQFF
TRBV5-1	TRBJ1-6	CASSLEGQGKSPLHF
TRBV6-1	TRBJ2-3	CASSSRTGDPNTQYF
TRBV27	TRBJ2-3	CASSLGWDTQYF
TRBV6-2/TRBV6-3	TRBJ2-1	CASTRTPFNEQFF
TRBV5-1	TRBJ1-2	CASSSSWDYYGYTF
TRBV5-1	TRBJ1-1	CASRPDRVAVDTEAFF